The clone carrying this T cell receptor (beta chain) was seen ten or more times. Its antigen is unidentified. Carrying unique molecular identifiers, the cDNA also gained a universal primer site through template switching. TCRdb redid the calling of the 5' RACE reads with MiXCR, one entry per CDR3 protein. This table holds approximately 690,000 distinct CDR3 sequences, 6% to 6.5% found once. V gave up 4 bases and J gave up 0 bases; unmatched junction bases: 7. CDR3 size: 16 residues. CDR1 and CDR2 (germline): SGHRS, YFSETQ. The entry originates in a study of identical twins. Study outcomes and limitations: Among out-of-frame alpha sequences shared by twins, low generation probability occurred in excess. The models gave estimates that fell short of the out-of-frame TCR alpha sharing seen in monozygotic twins.

Sequencing was carried out using naive T cells sorted from blood. This clonotype was obtained from a man between 18 and 29 years old in good health. The chain carries TRBV5-1 and TRBJ2-3; 8 bases line up with TRBD1. The CDR3 region is CASSNGQGPSTDTQYF. The CDR3 DNA is TGCGCCAGCAGCAATGGACAGGGACCTAGCACAGATACGCAGTATTTT.